The next 16 T cell receptor beta chains were all read from a single sample in a study of T cell repertoires in cytomegalovirus infection. One entry per CDR3 protein results from TCRdb running MiXCR on the reads. This table has roughly 120,000 distinct CDR3 sequences, approximately 30% appearing once. These TCRs are of unknown antigen specificity. The specimen was CD8+ T cells from cultured PBMCs, collected from culture after CMV antigen stimulation. These receptors originate from a human donor in good health (CMV status not recorded). Some clones in this sample may be carry-over from other donors' samples.

The J gene is TRBJ2-7, the V gene TRBV20-1, with a possible D match to TRBD2 (6 bases). The CDR3 length is 12 residues. From germline, CDR1 is DFQATT and CDR2 SNEGSKA (reference sequence). V lost 0 bases, J lost 3 bases, and 6 bases lay in between. The CDR3 sequence is CSAREEGYEQYF. In DNA, the CDR3 is TGCAGTGCTAGAGAGGAGGGCTACGAGCAGTACTTC.

This clonotype was recorded a few times. The chain uses TRBV28 and TRBJ1-3; 7 positions agree with TRBD1. CDR1 MDHEN and CDR2 SYDVKM come from the germline V gene. J gave up 1 base and V 6 bases, and 3 bases lay outside the gene matches. This CDR3 spans 14 amino acids. CDR3 amino acids: CASRLQGSGNTIYF. CDR3 DNA sequence: TGTGCCAGCAGGTTACAGGGGTCTGGAAACACCATATATTTT.

This clonotype was seen a handful of times. This rearrangement joins TRBV19 to TRBJ2-7, with TRBD1 matching 9 bases. V dropped 5 bases and J dropped 2; count of bases not matched to a gene: 4. Germline lookup yields CDR1 LNHDA and CDR2 SQIVND (reference sequence). The CDR3 is 14 residues long. The CDR3 reads CASSHRGRPYEQYF. Written as DNA, the CDR3 is TGTGCCAGTAGTCACAGGGGGCGCCCCTACGAGCAGTACTTC.

V usage is TRBV6-1 and J usage is TRBJ2-3; D unresolved. With 5 bases removed from V and 2 bases from J, the gap between germline ends came to 11 bases. Germline V gives CDR1 MNHNS, CDR2 SASEGT. The CDR3 is 14 residues long. The CDR3, as DNA: TGTGCCAGCAGTTCGGGTCGCTTCACAGATACGCAGTATTTT. The encoded protein is CASSSGRFTDTQYF.

This clonotype turned up a few times. V usage is TRBV7-8 and J usage is TRBJ2-6; D is unresolved. Per the germline V gene, CDR1 is SGHVS and CDR2 is FQNEAQ. The CDR3 extends over 12 amino acids. Trimming left V 7 bases short and J 7 bases short, with 8 bases between. CDR3 amino acids: CASTNGANVLTF. Written as DNA, the CDR3 is TGTGCCAGCACCAATGGTGCCAACGTCCTGACTTTC.

This sequence joins TRBV5-1 and TRBJ2-1; a weak D match, TRBD1 (6 bases). V shed 2 bases and J shed 1 base, with 16 bases lying between them. CDR1 and CDR2 (germline): SGHRS, YFSETQ. The CDR3 is made up of 17 amino acids. The CDR3 DNA reads as TGCGCCAGCAGCTTAGCCTACCAACAGGGATCCTACAATGAGCAGTTCTTC. Protein: CASSLAYQQGSYNEQFF.

This chain joins TRBV2 and TRBJ1-4; D is perhaps TRBD1 (6 bases). Germline lookup yields CDR1 SNHLY and CDR2 FYNNEI. V was cut by 4 bases and J by 4 bases, with 16 bases left in between. The CDR3 spans 16 residues. Written as DNA, the CDR3 is TGTGCCAGCAGTGTCGTCCGGGACACAATTAATGAAAAACTGTTTTTT. Translating gives CASSVVRDTINEKLFF.

This clonotype was seen only a few times. The V call is TRBV19, the J call TRBJ2-1; D might be TRBD2 (5 bases). Trimming took off 3 bases at V and 12 bases at J, with 24 bases between the two ends. This CDR3 comprises 16 residues. Germline values: CDR1 LNHDA, CDR2 SQIVND (reference sequence). The CDR3 DNA sequence: TGTGCCAGTAGTATTACGGAATCCATCTGGTACCGGGGGCAGTTCTTC. Its protein product is CASSITESIWYRGQFF.

This clonotype has more than one count but fewer than ten. This chain joins TRBV19 and TRBJ1-5, with D perhaps matching TRBD1 (6 bases). From germline, CDR1 is LNHDA and CDR2 SQIVND (reference sequence). V lost 0 bases, J lost 0 bases, and 15 bases lay in between. CDR3 length: 18 amino acids. CDR3 nucleotide sequence: TGTGCCAGTAGTATAGATAGCGAGACAGGAGATAGCAATCAGCCCCAGCATTTT. Amino acids: CASSIDSETGDSNQPQHF.

This clonotype was counted at least ten times. CDR3 loop: CASSPHGLAKNIQYF. Here the CDR3 DNA reads TGTGCCAGCAGCCCCCACGGATTAGCCAAAAACATTCAGTACTTC. The rearrangement links TRBV7-4 to TRBJ2-4; D gene ambiguous. The CDR3 sequence is 15 residues long. V shed 5 bases and J shed 0 bases, with 11 bases lying between them. CDR1 SGHVT and CDR2 SQSDAQ come from the germline V gene.

This clonotype was picked up a small number of times. The chain recombines TRBV27 with TRBJ1-6, with D tentatively TRBD1 (6 bases). The germline V gene has CDR1 MNHEY and CDR2 SMNVEV (reference sequence). The CDR3 contains 13 residues. V was shortened by 3 bases and J by 9 bases, with 9 bases between the two germline ends. CDR3 bases: TGTGCCAGCAGTTTTGGACAGAGTTCACCCCTCCACTTT. Protein product: CASSFGQSSPLHF.

This chain links TRBV6-2 or TRBV6-3 with TRBJ2-1, with a tentative D call TRBD1 (5 bases). Germline assignment: CDR1 MNHEY and CDR2 SVGEGT. The CDR3 runs to 15 residues. V was shortened by 0 bases and J by 3 bases, with 9 bases between the two germline ends. The CDR3 DNA reads TGTGCCAGCAGTTACTCGACCCAGGGCTACAATGAGCAGTTCTTC. Protein: CASSYSTQGYNEQFF.

The chain combines TRBV6-2 or TRBV6-3 with TRBJ2-2, with a tentative D call TRBD1 (5 bases). The CDR3 contains 17 residues. Germline V gene data show CDR1 as MNHEY and CDR2 as SVGEGT. Trimming took off 4 bases at V and 5 bases at J, with 20 bases between the two ends. In DNA form, the CDR3 reads TGTGCCAGCAGTTTCCTGACAGTATATGATGTAACCGGGGAGCTGTTTTTT. Translating it yields CASSFLTVYDVTGELFF.

The chain has TRBV6-5 and TRBJ1-5, with D maybe TRBD1 (5 bases). The CDR3 length is 15 residues. V was cut by 0 bases and J by 6 bases, with 12 bases left in between. Germline V gene sequence: CDR1 MNHEY, CDR2 SVGAGI. The CDR3 loop is CASSYSLDKSQPQHF. CDR3 nucleotide sequence: TGTGCCAGCAGTTACTCCCTGGACAAGAGTCAGCCCCAGCATTTT.

The genes are TRBV19 and TRBJ2-1; 7 bases agree with TRBD2. Trimming removed 3 bases from V and 2 bases from J; junction bases left unmatched: 4. Germline-derived CDR1 and CDR2 are LNHDA and SQIVND (reference sequence). The length of the CDR3 is 15 residues. The CDR3 region has the DNA TGTGCCAGTAGTATTGGTAGCGGGCCCTACAATGAGCAGTTCTTC. Residues: CASSIGSGPYNEQFF.

Only a few counts were recorded for this clonotype. The CDR3 DNA is TGTGCCAGCAGCACGTCTTCTAGCGGGGTGTATCATGAGCAGTTCTTC. Its protein product is CASSTSSSGVYHEQFF. V is TRBV7-3 and J is TRBJ2-1, with 9 bases matching TRBD2. With 5 bases clipped from V and 8 bases from J, the junction kept 13 bases outside the gene matches. This CDR3 is 16 amino acids long. Germline V CDR1 and CDR2: SGHTA, FQGTGA. Full variable domain (rest looked up from reference TRBV7-3 and TRBJ2-1): GAGVSQTPSNKVTEKGKYVELRCDPISGHTALYWYRQSLGQGPEFLIYFQGTGAADDSGLPNDRFFAVRPEGSVSTLKIQRTERGDSAVYLCASSTSSSGVYHEQFFGPGTRLTVL.